This T cell receptor beta chain originates from a study of blood T cells in healthy people across ages. The study's findings and limits: Both higher diversity and more naive CD4+ cells marked long-lived donors when set against aged donors. Naive T cell percentage showed a strong correlation with the diversity of TCR beta.

On this clonotype: The antigen is unknown.

There are 14 residues in the CDR3. V lost 5 bases and J 4 bases, leaving 12 bases between the germline ends. CDR1 is MNHEY, CDR2 SVGEGT, per germline. For the second PCR, which ran for roughly 6 to 12 cycles, a sample-barcoded 5' primer and a J-beta primer mix were used. Each TCR beta cDNA got a 12-nucleotide random molecular identifier. Samples each returned at least 3 million CDR3-containing paired-end reads. TCRdb re-derived calls from the 5' RACE reads in MiXCR, one entry per CDR3 protein. Of about 970,000 distinct CDR3 sequences listed, approximately 50% were seen once; the top ten hold about a fifth.

The sequence came from a woman aged 55-69 years in good health. Sequences were obtained from blood. The rearrangement joins TRBV6-2 or TRBV6-3 to TRBJ2-1; D remains ambiguous. As DNA, the CDR3 is TGTGCCAGCAGTCACCTTACAGATTACAATGAGCAGTTCTTC. Protein sequence: CASSHLTDYNEQFF.